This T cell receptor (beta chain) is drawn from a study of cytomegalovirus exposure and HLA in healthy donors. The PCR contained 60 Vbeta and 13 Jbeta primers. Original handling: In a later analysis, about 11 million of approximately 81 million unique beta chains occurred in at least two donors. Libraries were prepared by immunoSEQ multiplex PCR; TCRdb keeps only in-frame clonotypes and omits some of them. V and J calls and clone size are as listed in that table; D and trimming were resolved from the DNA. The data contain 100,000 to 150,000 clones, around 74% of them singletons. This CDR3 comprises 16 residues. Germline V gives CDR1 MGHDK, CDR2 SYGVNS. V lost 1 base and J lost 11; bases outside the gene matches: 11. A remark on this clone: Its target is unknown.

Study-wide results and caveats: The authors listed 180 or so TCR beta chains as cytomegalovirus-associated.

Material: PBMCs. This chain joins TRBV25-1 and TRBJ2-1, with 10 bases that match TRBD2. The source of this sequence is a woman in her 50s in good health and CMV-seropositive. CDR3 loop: CASSESKRGGMVKQFF. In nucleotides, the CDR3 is TGTGCCAGCAGTGAATCGAAGCGGGGGGGCATGGTGAAGCAGTTCTTC.